There are a few counts of the clone carrying this T cell receptor beta chain. The antigen is undetermined. Libraries of bulk TCR were made by previously described methods (with listed TCR primers). TCRdb re-called the PCR reads with MiXCR, one entry per CDR3 protein. The table has around 470,000 distinct CDR3 sequences, under 30% seen once. Germline CDR1 is MGHRA and CDR2 is YSYEKL. V was clipped by 4 bases and J by 0 bases, with 10 bases between them. This CDR3 is 14 amino acids long. With 10%, 30% or 50% of RNA, roughly 17,000 to 1,000,000 naive CD8 T cells were sequenced. A CD8+CD4-CCR7+CD45RA+ phenotype served as the sorting definition for naive CD8 T cells. This entry comes from a study of molecular identifiers for immune sequencing clone quantification. Regarding the study as a whole: Highly expanded clone sizes could end up underestimated if a barcode were shared by identical TCR molecules.

This clonotype was obtained from a human donor in good health. Some libraries in this study had Jurkat cell RNA spiked in. The material sequenced was naive CD8+ T cells from blood, with Jurkat cell RNA spiked in. Noted subset: FACS-sorted CD8+CD4-CCR7+CD45RA+ naive T cells. The chain uses TRBV4-1 and TRBJ2-7; D ambiguous. The CDR3: CASSLHFSSYEQYF. CDR3 DNA: TGCGCCAGCAGCCTCCATTTCAGCTCCTACGAGCAGTACTTC.